This T cell receptor (beta chain) comes out of a study of tumor and adjacent non-tumor tissue in lung cancer. Points on this clonotype: Germline is not matched at one junction end, which may reflect a read error.

Germline V gene lookup returns CDR1 SGHNT and CDR2 YYREEE (reference sequence). This CDR3 comprises 14 residues. The template was RNA from unsorted bulk tissue. Distant lung tissue was collected more than 3 cm away from the tumor edge. A modified ARM-PCR protocol with three rounds of nested PCR amplified TCRbeta. TCRdb itself ran the multiplex PCR reads through MiXCR, one entry per CDR3 protein. The sample holds around 99,000 distinct CDR3 sequences, 62% seen once. The genes are TRBV5-4 and TRBJ2-1; TRBD1 might be the D (6 bases). Sequenced input: distant non-tumor lung tissue. The TCR originated in a man between 60 and 75 years old with non-small cell lung cancer. The CDR3 DNA sequence: TGTGCCACAGAGTTTAACAGGGTTGGGGGTGAGCACTTCTTC. This sequence encodes CATEFNRVGGEHFF.